The next 6 T cell receptor beta chains were all read from a single sample in a study of blood T cells in healthy people across ages. A second PCR of about 6 to 11 cycles used a sample-barcoded 5' primer and a J-beta primer mix. From the 5' RACE reads, TCRdb called clonotypes with MiXCR, one entry per CDR3 protein. The sample gives 710,000 or so distinct CDR3 sequences, around 32% of which show up once; 15% is in the top ten. Sequenced input: blood. These receptors came from a woman older than 75 in good health.

This clonotype was counted ten times or more. A clone one base away is much larger, so this may be a read error. This rearrangement joins TRBV6-1 to TRBJ1-2; 11 bases fit TRBD1. This CDR3 contains 17 residues. V gave up 7 bases and J gave up 4 bases; unmatched junction bases: 14. The germline CDR1 and CDR2 sequences are MNHNS and SASEGT. Written as DNA, the CDR3 is TGTGCCAGCAAGCTCTCCGGGACAGGGGGATCGGGCTATGGCTACACCTTC. Its protein is CASKLSGTGGSGYGYTF.

This sequence joins TRBV2 and TRBJ2-3; TRBD1 matches 7 bases. The CDR3 spans 14 residues. With V trimmed by 8 bases and J by 2 bases, 7 bases remained unmatched. Germline assignment: CDR1 SNHLY and CDR2 FYNNEI. The chain's CDR3 is CASGRDRTTDTQYF. The DNA of the CDR3 is TGTGCCAGCGGACGGGACAGAACCACAGATACGCAGTATTTT.

This clonotype was recorded many times. CDR3 region: CASSFRDLDEQYF. CDR3 nucleotide sequence: TGTGCCAGCAGCTTCAGGGATTTAGACGAGCAGTACTTC. The chain recombines TRBV7-2 with TRBJ2-7; D is perhaps TRBD1 (5 bases). V gave up 3 bases and J gave up 5 bases, with 11 bases separating them. Per germline, CDR1 SGHTA and CDR2 FQGNSA. The CDR3 runs to 13 residues.

In regard to this clonotype: With a much larger clone just one base away, this may be a read error. The gene calls are TRBV5-1 and TRBJ1-2; D perhaps matches TRBD1 (6 bases). Trimming pared 3 bases from V and 2 bases from J, leaving 14 bases between. Germline V gene sequence: CDR1 SGHRS, CDR2 YFSETQ. This CDR3 spans 15 amino acids. CDR3 in amino acids: CASSWGADKNYGYTF. Written as DNA, the CDR3 is TGCGCCAGCAGCTGGGGGGCTGACAAGAACTATGGCTACACCTTC.

This clonotype was found many times. The chain has TRBV12-3 or TRBV12-4 and TRBJ2-7; D may be TRBD1 (6 bases). The CDR3 has 16 residues. With 4 bases removed from V and 1 base from J, the gap between germline ends came to 17 bases. Here the CDR3 reads CASSYNRVQGSYEQYF. CDR3 bases: TGTGCCAGCAGTTATAACCGGGTTCAGGGGTCCTACGAGCAGTACTTC.

This sequence joins TRBV24-1 and TRBJ2-6; tentative D call: TRBD1 (6 bases). Germline V lookup: CDR1 KGHDR, CDR2 SFDVKD. V lost 3 bases and J lost 0, with 8 bases in between. CDR3 length: 16 residues. CDR3: CATSDGTTSGANVLTF. The CDR3 DNA sequence: TGTGCCACCAGTGATGGGACAACCTCTGGGGCCAACGTCCTGACTTTC.